These T cell receptor beta chains were read from a single sample in a study of Ad26.COV2.S vaccination and SARS-CoV-2 variants. The table came from immunoSEQ multiplex PCR; TCRdb's copy has only in-frame clones and leaves some out. The repertoire holds about 440,000 clones, with about 90% as singletons. Sequenced here: peripheral blood, sampled in a trial of Ad26.COV2.S vaccine versus placebo. The source is a person between 18 and 65 years old who received the Ad26.COV2.S COVID-19 vaccine or a placebo. The CDR3 runs from the conserved cysteine through the conserved F or W. Each record gives: V gene, J gene, CDR3 protein.

>TRBV27|TRBJ1-6
CASSPWGLGDSPLHF
>TRBV10-3|TRBJ1-2
CAIRPRGTGGRPGGYTF
>TRBV12-5|TRBJ2-5
CASGLGGRETQYF
>TRBV7-9|TRBJ2-5
CASSQGTSQETQYF
>TRBV30|TRBJ1-3
CAWSLASGNTIYF
>TRBV4-1|TRBJ2-5
CASSQVPTGETQYF
>TRBV1|TRBJ1-5
CTSSQDLQPQHF
>TRBV12-3/TRBV12-4|TRBJ1-1
CASSTQGTGAFF
>TRBV15|TRBJ1-5
CATSREGDQPQHF
>TRBV2|TRBJ1-5
CASSETGDRNQPQHF
>TRBV7-8|TRBJ1-1
CASSPRENTEAFF
>TRBV2|TRBJ1-2
CASRKNRETNYGYTF
>TRBV18|TRBJ2-1
CASSPQVRDEQFF
>TRBV29-1|TRBJ2-2
CSVHDSYTGELFF
>TRBV15|TRBJ1-4
CATSTPTRTAGNEKLFF
>TRBV3-1/TRBV3-2|TRBJ1-6
CASSQDSGKSPLHF
>TRBV5-4|TRBJ2-7
CASSLMLAGEGEQYF
>TRBV27|TRBJ1-4
CASSSPGQGGEKLFF
>TRBV7-6|TRBJ2-1
CASSFGKEQFF
>TRBV24-1|TRBJ2-1
CATSAPRAGERNEQFF
>TRBV7-2|TRBJ2-5
CASSLLAGGETQYF
>TRBV7-3|TRBJ2-2
CASSPSGPNTGELFF
>TRBV5-4|TRBJ2-7
CASSPDSGRIHEQYF
>TRBV2|TRBJ2-2
CASSEQGATGELFF
>TRBV28|TRBJ2-7
CASSPGGLEDEQYF
>TRBV27|TRBJ2-7
CASSFGVTYEQYF
>TRBV2|TRBJ2-7
CASMAGTAYEQYF
>TRBV5-8|TRBJ2-7
CASSSTDYEQYF
>TRBV6-5|TRBJ1-6
CASRRELENSPLHF
>TRBV5-1|TRBJ1-2
CASSLAGAGPYGYTF
>TRBV7-2|TRBJ2-6
CASSLRLRGSGANVLTF
>TRBV11-2|TRBJ2-7
CASSLRGMRGASRVYEQYF
>TRBV19|TRBJ2-2
CASSRGNTGELFF
>TRBV27|TRBJ1-4
CASSAETGGVNEKLFF
>TRBV4-3|TRBJ2-3
CASSQERGTQYF
>TRBV4-2|TRBJ2-2
CASSQDAEWGGELFF
>TRBV6-5|TRBJ1-2
CASSYSPGQGHYGYTF
>TRBV5-4|TRBJ2-7
CASSVGLGDEQYF
>TRBV6-2/TRBV6-3|TRBJ2-7
CASSYPSYEQYF
>TRBV27|TRBJ2-7
CASSFVAGAIDEQYF
>TRBV11-2|TRBJ1-2
CASSRDRGDGYTF
>TRBV13|TRBJ2-5
CASSLGQQGRETQYF
>TRBV15|TRBJ2-5
CATSRGGEGWTGRYLWTQYF
>TRBV5-4|TRBJ1-2
CASSSGQEPYGYTF
>TRBV5-1|TRBJ2-7
CASSRGGWDDSYEQYF
>TRBV19|TRBJ2-1
CASATSSSYNEQFF
>TRBV5-5|TRBJ2-1
CASSLANEQFF
>TRBV19|TRBJ1-3
CASSETAGNTIYF
>TRBV28|TRBJ2-5
CASTEKDLAGGSETQYF
>TRBV18|TRBJ2-1
CASSQPGQGSEQFF
>TRBV18|TRBJ2-3
CASSPTVGWNTQYF
>TRBV5-5|TRBJ2-7
CASSLEHWGEQYF
>TRBV9|TRBJ2-1
CASSVDRGEYNEQFF
>TRBV5-5|TRBJ1-6
CASSLRPTGKGPLHF
>TRBV9|TRBJ2-1
CASSYSGTSGPSSYNEQFF